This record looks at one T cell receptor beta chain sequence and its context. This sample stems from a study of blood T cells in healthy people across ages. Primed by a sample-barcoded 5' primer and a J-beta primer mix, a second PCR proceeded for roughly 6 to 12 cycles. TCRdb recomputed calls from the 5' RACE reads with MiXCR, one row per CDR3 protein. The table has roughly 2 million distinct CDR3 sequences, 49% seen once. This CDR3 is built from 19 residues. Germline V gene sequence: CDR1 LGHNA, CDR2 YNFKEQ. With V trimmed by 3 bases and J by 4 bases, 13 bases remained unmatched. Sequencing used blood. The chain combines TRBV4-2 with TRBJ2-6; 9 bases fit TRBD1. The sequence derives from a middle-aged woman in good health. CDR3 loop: CASSHEVVRTGVGANVLTF. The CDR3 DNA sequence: TGTGCCAGCAGCCATGAAGTTGTAAGGACAGGGGTCGGGGCCAACGTCCTGACTTTC.